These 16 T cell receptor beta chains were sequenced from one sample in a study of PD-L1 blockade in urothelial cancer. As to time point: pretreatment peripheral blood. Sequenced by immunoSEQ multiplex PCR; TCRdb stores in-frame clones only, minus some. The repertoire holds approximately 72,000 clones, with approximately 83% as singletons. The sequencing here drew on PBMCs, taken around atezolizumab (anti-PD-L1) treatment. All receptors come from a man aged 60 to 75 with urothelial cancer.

In nucleotides, the CDR3 is TGCGCCAGCAGCTTTCTAGCGGGGGGCTCTAGCTCCTACAATGAGCAGTTCTTC. Encoded protein: CASSFLAGGSSSYNEQFF. V gene TRBV5-1 combines with J gene TRBJ2-1; 11 bases match TRBD2. There are 18 residues in the CDR3. With V trimmed by 2 bases and J by 0 bases, 7 bases remained unmatched. Germline V CDR1 and CDR2: SGHRS, YFSETQ.

CDR3 bases: TGTGCCAGCAGAGCTAGCGGGGGGGCGGAGACCCAGTACTTC. The encoded protein is CASRASGGAETQYF. The chain uses TRBV7-9 and TRBJ2-5; TRBD2 matches at 12 bases. The V gene's germline CDR1 is SEHNR and CDR2 FQNEAQ (reference sequence). With 6 bases clipped from V and 5 bases from J, the junction kept 4 bases outside the gene matches. The CDR3 covers 14 residues.

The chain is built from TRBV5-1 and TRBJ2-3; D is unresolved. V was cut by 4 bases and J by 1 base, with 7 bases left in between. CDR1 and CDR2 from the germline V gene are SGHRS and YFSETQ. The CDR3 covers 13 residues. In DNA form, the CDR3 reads TGCGCCAGCAGCGGGCAGGGCACAGATACGCAGTATTTT. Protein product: CASSGQGTDTQYF.

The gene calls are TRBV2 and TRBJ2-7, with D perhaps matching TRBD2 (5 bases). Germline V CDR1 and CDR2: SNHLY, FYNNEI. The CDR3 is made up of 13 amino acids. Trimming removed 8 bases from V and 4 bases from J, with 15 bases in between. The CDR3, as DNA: TGTGCCAGCCTAAGGGAGATAGCTTACGAGCAGTACTTC. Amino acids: CASLREIAYEQYF.

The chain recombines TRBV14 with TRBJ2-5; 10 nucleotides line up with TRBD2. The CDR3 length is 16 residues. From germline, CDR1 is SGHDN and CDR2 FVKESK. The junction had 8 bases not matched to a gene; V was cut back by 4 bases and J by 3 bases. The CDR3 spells CASSRTTGTSEETQYF. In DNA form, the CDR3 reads TGTGCCAGCAGCCGCACAACCGGGACTAGCGAAGAGACCCAGTACTTC.

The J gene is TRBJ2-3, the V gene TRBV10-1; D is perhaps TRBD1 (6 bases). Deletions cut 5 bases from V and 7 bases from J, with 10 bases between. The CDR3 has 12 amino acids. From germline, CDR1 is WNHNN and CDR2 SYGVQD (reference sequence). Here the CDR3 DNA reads TGCGCCAGCAGTCTCGGACAGAATACGCAGTATTTT. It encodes CASSLGQNTQYF.

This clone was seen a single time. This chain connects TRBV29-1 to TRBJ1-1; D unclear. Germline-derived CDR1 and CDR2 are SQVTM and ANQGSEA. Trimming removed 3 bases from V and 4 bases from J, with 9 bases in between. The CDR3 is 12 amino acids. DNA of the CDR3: TGCAGCGTTGAGATCCAGATCACTGAAGCTTTCTTT. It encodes CSVEIQITEAFF.

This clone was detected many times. The CDR3 DNA reads TGTGCCAGTAGTATAGAAGGGGGCGTGCATTCACCCCTCCACTTT. This gives the protein CASSIEGGVHSPLHF. The V gene is TRBV19, the J gene TRBJ1-6; 7 nucleotides match TRBD1. The CDR3 is 15 amino acids. The ends lost 0 bases at V and 8 bases at J; junction bases unmatched: 4. Germline CDR1 reads LNHDA; CDR2 reads SQIVND (reference sequence).

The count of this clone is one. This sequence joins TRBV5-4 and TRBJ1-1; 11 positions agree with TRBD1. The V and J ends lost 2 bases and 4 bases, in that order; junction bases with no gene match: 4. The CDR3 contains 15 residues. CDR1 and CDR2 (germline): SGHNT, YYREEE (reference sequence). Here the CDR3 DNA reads TGTGCCAGCAGCTTTCCCGGGACAGGGGGCACTGAAGCTTTCTTT. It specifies CASSFPGTGGTEAFF.

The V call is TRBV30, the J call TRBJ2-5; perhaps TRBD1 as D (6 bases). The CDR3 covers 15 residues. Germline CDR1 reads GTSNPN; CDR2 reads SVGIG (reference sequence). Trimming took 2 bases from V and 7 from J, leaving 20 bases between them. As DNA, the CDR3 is TGTGCCTGGAGTTTTGGGACAACCTCCAAGGGGACCCAGTACTTC. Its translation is CAWSFGTTSKGTQYF.

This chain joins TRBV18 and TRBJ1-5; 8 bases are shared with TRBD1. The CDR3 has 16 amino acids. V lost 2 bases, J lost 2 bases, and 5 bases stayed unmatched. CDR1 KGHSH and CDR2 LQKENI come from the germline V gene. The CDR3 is CASSPSGGQGNQPQHF. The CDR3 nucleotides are TGTGCCAGCTCACCATCGGGGGGACAGGGCAATCAGCCCCAGCATTTT.

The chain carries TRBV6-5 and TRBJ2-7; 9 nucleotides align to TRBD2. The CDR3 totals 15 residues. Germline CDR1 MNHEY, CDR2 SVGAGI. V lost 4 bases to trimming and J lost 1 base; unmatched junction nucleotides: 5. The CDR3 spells CASSSAGGGSYEQYF. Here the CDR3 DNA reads TGTGCCAGCAGTTCAGCGGGGGGCGGATCCTACGAGCAGTACTTC.

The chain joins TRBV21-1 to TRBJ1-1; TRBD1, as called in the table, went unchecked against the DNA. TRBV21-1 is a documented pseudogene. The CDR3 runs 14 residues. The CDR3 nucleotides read TGTGCCAGCAGCCGGGACAGCATGAACACTGAAGCTTTCTTT. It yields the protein CASSRDSMNTEAFF.

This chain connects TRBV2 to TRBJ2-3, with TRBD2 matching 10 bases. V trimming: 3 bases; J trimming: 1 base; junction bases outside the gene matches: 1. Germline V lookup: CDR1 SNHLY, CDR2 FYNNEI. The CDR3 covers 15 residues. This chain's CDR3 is CASSDLAGGTDTQYF. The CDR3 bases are TGTGCCAGCAGTGACCTAGCGGGGGGCACAGATACGCAGTATTTT.

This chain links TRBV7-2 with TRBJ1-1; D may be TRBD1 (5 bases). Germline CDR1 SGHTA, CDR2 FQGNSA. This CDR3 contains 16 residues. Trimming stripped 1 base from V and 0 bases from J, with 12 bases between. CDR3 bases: TGTGCCAGCAGCTTAGGAATAATCAGGGTGAACACTGAAGCTTTCTTT. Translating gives CASSLGIIRVNTEAFF.

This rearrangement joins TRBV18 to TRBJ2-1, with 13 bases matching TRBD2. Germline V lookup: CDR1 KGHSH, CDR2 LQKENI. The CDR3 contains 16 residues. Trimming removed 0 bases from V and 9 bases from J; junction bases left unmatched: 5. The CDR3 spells CASSPPQLAGGLEQFF. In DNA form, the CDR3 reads TGTGCCAGCTCACCACCGCAACTAGCGGGGGGGCTTGAGCAGTTCTTC. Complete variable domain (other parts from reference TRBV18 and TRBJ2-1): NAGVMQNPRHLVRRRGQEARLRCSPMKGHSHVYWYRQLPEEGLKFMVYLQKENIIDESGMPKERFSAEFPKEGPSILRIQQVVRGDSAAYFCASSPPQLAGGLEQFFGPGTRLTVL.